This note documents a single T cell receptor (beta chain) sequence. Its antigen is not known. Prepared libraries of TCR beta cDNA carried unique molecular identifiers. From approximately 0.95 to 9.8 million T cells, 400,000 to 600,000 cDNA molecules were obtained. TCRdb analysed the PCR reads with MiXCR anew, one entry per CDR3 protein. The data show hundreds of thousands of distinct CDR3 sequences, roughly three fifths seen once. This sample is part of a study of post-analysis software for immune sequencing data. Germline V CDR1 and CDR2: MNHEY, SVGEGT. The CDR3 spans 14 residues. V shed 5 bases and J shed 1 base, with 11 bases lying between them. Study observations and caveats: The normalized Chao1 diversity of multiple sclerosis patients was significantly lower than that of controls. The study found TRBV5-6, TRBV5-1 and TRBV20-1 among five or six TRBV segments more frequent in patients than controls. Strong co-clustering by F measure linked samples that shared a preparation batch.

Material for sequencing was blood. This rearrangement joins TRBV6-2 or TRBV6-3 to TRBJ2-5; D possibly corresponds to TRBD1 (5 bases). The TCR comes from a girl aged 2-10 years with multiple sclerosis. CDR3 residues: CASSPTGFQETQYF. DNA for the CDR3: TGTGCCAGCAGTCCCACAGGCTTCCAAGAGACCCAGTACTTC.